This TCR beta chain was sequenced in a study of T cells in Graves' hyperthyroidism and ophthalmopathy. The source material, RNA transcripts, was used to amplify TCR beta CDR3 regions. With the HTBI primer set, the TCR CDR3 went through a first round of RT-PCR. TCRdb itself ran the multiplex PCR reads through MiXCR, one entry per CDR3 protein. The sample contains 500,000 to 650,000 distinct CDR3 sequences, about 14% of which appear only once. Trimming shortened V by 4 bases and J by 5 bases, and 15 bases separated the two germline ends. Germline V gene data show CDR1 as SQVTM and CDR2 as ANQGSEA. The length of the CDR3 is 13 residues.

The chain employs TRBV29-1 and TRBJ2-7, with D perhaps matching TRBD1 (5 bases). What was sequenced was blood. This receptor was taken from a woman aged 50 to 60 with Graves' ophthalmopathy. The CDR3 here is CSVGGRAKDEQYF. The CDR3 region has the DNA TGCAGCGTTGGTGGCAGGGCGAAGGACGAGCAGTACTTC.